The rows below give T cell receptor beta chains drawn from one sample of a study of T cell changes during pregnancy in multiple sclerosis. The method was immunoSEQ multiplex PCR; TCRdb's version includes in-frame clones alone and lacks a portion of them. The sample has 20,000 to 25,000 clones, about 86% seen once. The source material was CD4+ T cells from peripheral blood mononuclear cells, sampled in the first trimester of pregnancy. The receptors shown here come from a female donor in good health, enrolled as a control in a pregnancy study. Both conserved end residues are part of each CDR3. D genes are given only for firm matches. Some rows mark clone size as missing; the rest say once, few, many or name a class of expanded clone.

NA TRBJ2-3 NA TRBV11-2 TGTGCCAGCAGCTACGGGGGAGGTACGCAGTATTTT CASSYGGGTQYF
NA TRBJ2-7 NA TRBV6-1 TGTGCCAGCAGTGAAAGGAGGGAGCAGTACTTC CASSERREQYF
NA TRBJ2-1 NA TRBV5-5 TGTGCCAGCAGCCCTGGTTATAGCTCCTACAATGAGCAGTTCTTC CASSPGYSSYNEQFF
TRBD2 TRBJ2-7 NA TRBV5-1 TGCGCCAGCAGCCTGGATAGCGGGGGCACCTACGAGCAGTACTTC CASSLDSGGTYEQYF
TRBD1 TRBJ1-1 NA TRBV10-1 TGCGCCATCAAGACAGGGGGCTCGAACACTGAAGCTTTCTTT CAIKTGGSNTEAFF
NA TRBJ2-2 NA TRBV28 TGTGCCAGCCTGTTTTATAGTACCGGGGAGCTGTTTTTT CASLFYSTGELFF
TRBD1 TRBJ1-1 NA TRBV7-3 TGTGCCAGCAGCCCACGGGACAGCGGAAACACTGAAGCTTTCTTT CASSPRDSGNTEAFF
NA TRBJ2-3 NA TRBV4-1 TGCGCCAGCAGCCTATACACAGGGGAGGCAGATACGCAGTATTTT CASSLYTGEADTQYF
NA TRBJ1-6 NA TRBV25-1 TGTGCCAGCACGGACAGCCTCAAGGGATCACCCCTCCACTTT CASTDSLKGSPLHF
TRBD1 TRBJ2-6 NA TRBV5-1 TGCGCCAGCAGACCTGGGACAGGGGGCGTCCCGTCTGGGGCCAACGTCCTGACTTTC CASRPGTGGVPSGANVLTF
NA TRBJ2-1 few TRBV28 TGTGCCAGCAGTCCCGGGAACTACAATGAGCAGTTCTTC CASSPGNYNEQFF
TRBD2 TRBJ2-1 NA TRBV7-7 TGTGCTAGCAGCCCCTCGACTAGCGGGAGTGGCAATGAGCAGTTCTTC CASSPSTSGSGNEQFF
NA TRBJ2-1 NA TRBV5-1 TGCGCCAGCAGCTTGCTGCAGAACAATGAGCAGTTCTTC CASSLLQNNEQFF
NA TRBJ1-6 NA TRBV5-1 TGCGCCAGCAGCACAGGACAACCTAGCTCCTATAATTCACCCCTCCACTTT CASSTGQPSSYNSPLHF
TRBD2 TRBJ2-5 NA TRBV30 TGTGCCAGGGGAGGACTAGCGGGAGGAGAGACCCAGTACTTC CARGGLAGGETQYF
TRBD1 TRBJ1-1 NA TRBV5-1 TGCGCCAGCAGCGTAGGGGGCGGGCAGGGGGCTGAAGCTTTCTTT CASSVGGGQGAEAFF